This TCR beta chain was recorded in a study of CD8+CD57+ T cells in acquired aplastic anemia. Study summary: The average for DNA from sorted CD4+ and CD8+ cells was 3.2 ug. Study results and caveats: With respect to CD8+ Simpson's diversity, patients and controls did not differ significantly.

TCR beta VDJ and CDR3 profiling used genomic DNA as template. TCRdb processed the reads anew with MiXCR; each CDR3 protein has one entry. The repertoire holds tens of thousands of distinct CDR3 sequences, under 50% seen once, with 65% to 70% in the top ten. This clonotype was seen more than once but under ten times. Antigen unknown. This CDR3 comprises 12 residues. Trimming took 7 bases from V and 0 from J, leaving 9 bases between them. Germline lookup yields CDR1 SQVTM and CDR2 ANQGSEA. The receptor was derived from a human donor in good health, serving as a control. The rearrangement uses TRBV29-1 and TRBJ1-1; no clear D gene. Sequencing used sorted CD4+, CD8+, or CD8+CD57+ T cells (not recorded which) from PBMCs. CDR3 amino acids: CSAHLMNTEAFF. The CDR3, as DNA: TGCAGCGCGCACTTAATGAACACTGAAGCTTTCTTT.